The 9 T cell receptor beta chains in this list originate from one sample, sequenced in a study of vaccination effects on CD4 cells after COVID-19. Repertoires were generated with immunoSEQ multiplex PCR, while TCRdb's copy carries only in-frame clones and drops some. This sample has about 73,000 clones, with approximately 74% found just once. Viral peptide pool expansion of antigen-specific CD4+ T cells preceded sequencing in the ViraFEST assay. Isolation of CD4+ T cells took place after nine to ten days of culture. Nucleocapsid antibodies were negative in the vaccine recipients, who had never had SARS-CoV-2 infection. For these receptors, no antigen is known. The input for sequencing was CD4+ T cells from PBMCs cultured with HCoV-NL63 spike peptides, taken before COVID-19 vaccination. Receptors originate from a human donor who received a COVID-19 vaccine.

A single count supports this clone. The chain joins TRBV14 to TRBJ2-6, with D maybe TRBD2 (5 bases). The CDR3 has 17 residues. The V end was cut by 5 bases, the J end by 1 base, with 15 bases between. Germline V gene sequence: CDR1 SGHDN, CDR2 FVKESK. This CDR3 is CASSKAISGSGANVLTF. CDR3 nucleotides: TGTGCCAGCAGCAAAGCGATCTCGGGATCTGGGGCCAACGTCCTGACTTTC.

The chain employs TRBV2 and TRBJ2-2; D ambiguous. V dropped 4 bases and J dropped 1 base, with 7 bases sitting between them. Germline V CDR1 and CDR2: SNHLY, FYNNEI. CDR3 length equals 14 residues. The CDR3 DNA reads TGTGCCAGCAGTGTGACCAGGAACACCGGGGAGCTGTTTTTT. The encoded protein is CASSVTRNTGELFF.

V is TRBV7-6 and J is TRBJ1-1; tentatively, D is TRBD1 (6 bases). Germline V lookup: CDR1 SGHVS, CDR2 FNYEAQ. V lost 5 bases and J 11 bases, leaving 24 bases between the germline ends. The CDR3 totals 15 residues. The CDR3 loop is CASSRGRRNPMGAFF. The CDR3 DNA reads as TGTGCCAGCAGCCGGGGGCGGCGGAATCCCATGGGGGCTTTCTTT.

The chain combines TRBV6-2 or TRBV6-3 with TRBJ1-2, with D hard to call. This CDR3 region has 14 residues. From germline, CDR1 is MNHEY and CDR2 SVGEGT. V gave up 2 bases and J gave up 4 bases, with 11 bases separating them. The CDR3 sequence: CASSYEGSFYGYTF. The CDR3 DNA reads as TGTGCCAGCAGTTACGAGGGCAGTTTCTATGGCTACACCTTC.

This chain's CDR3 is CASSEQGANQETQYF. CDR3 DNA sequence: TGTGCCAGCAGTGAACAGGGGGCGAACCAAGAGACCCAGTACTTC. The J gene is TRBJ2-5, the V gene TRBV6-1; 8 nucleotides align to TRBD1. In germline, CDR1 is MNHNS, CDR2 SASEGT. CDR3 length equals 15 residues. The V and J ends lost 2 bases and 0 bases, in that order; junction bases with no gene match: 2.

V usage is TRBV7-3 and J usage is TRBJ2-5, with D possibly being TRBD1 (6 bases). Trimming took 1 base from V and 3 from J, leaving 9 bases between them. The germline CDR1 and CDR2 sequences are SGHTA and FQGTGA. The CDR3 extends over 14 amino acids. In DNA form, the CDR3 reads TGTGCCAGCAGCTTAAGAGGGGGAGAAGAGACCCAGTACTTC. This gives the protein CASSLRGGEETQYF.

V and J are TRBV7-9 and TRBJ1-3; 7 positions match TRBD1. The CDR3 covers 14 residues. The germline V gene has CDR1 SEHNR and CDR2 FQNEAQ (reference sequence). The CDR3 bases are TGTGCAGGGGGCGGTAGCGTCTCTGGAAACACCATATATTTT. Its translation is CAGGGSVSGNTIYF.

The chain links TRBV19 to TRBJ1-2; no firm D call. Deletions cut 3 bases from V and 0 bases from J, with 5 bases between. The CDR3 runs 13 residues. Germline V gives CDR1 LNHDA, CDR2 SQIVND (reference sequence). The CDR3 DNA sequence: TGTGCCAGTAGTATGACTGCTAACTATGGCTACACCTTC. This codes for CASSMTANYGYTF.

This clone appeared once. The chain joins TRBV25-1 to TRBJ2-1; tentatively, D is TRBD1 (5 bases). This CDR3 is built from 10 residues. Germline CDR1 reads MGHDK; CDR2 reads SYGVNS. The V end was cut by 8 bases, the J end by 15 bases, with 14 bases between. The CDR3 sequence is CASGAKVMFF. CDR3 in DNA: TGTGCCAGCGGGGCTAAGGTTATGTTCTTC.